A selection of T cell receptor beta chains follows, all from one sample in a study of blood T cell repertoires in COVID-19. Sequencing used immunoSEQ multiplex PCR; TCRdb keeps in-frame clones, though not all of them. The table records a few hundred thousand clones, around 89% of them present only once. Sequencing input: peripheral blood. The receptors come from a middle-aged man with acute or convalescent COVID-19. Both conserved end residues are part of each CDR3.

CDR3aa,j_gene,v_gene
CASSPTTGSNEKLFF,TRBJ1-4,TRBV18
CASSQGSEGPRYNEQFF,TRBJ2-1,TRBV4-1
CASSQGQGGTEAFF,TRBJ1-1,TRBV18
CASRQTGRNEQFF,TRBJ2-1,TRBV6-4
CASSPPGQGKVDTQYF,TRBJ2-3,TRBV28
CASSMGTGALYQPQHF,TRBJ1-5,TRBV19
CASSSTDREVDTEAFF,TRBJ1-1,TRBV7-3
CASSIVDDGNEQFF,TRBJ2-1,TRBV19
CASSLDRGSDQPQHF,TRBJ1-5,TRBV5-1
CASSLEDRDSYGYTF,TRBJ1-2,TRBV5-6
CASSSRQTLGEQYF,TRBJ2-7,TRBV3-1/TRBV3-2
CASSPTDTLNTGELFF,TRBJ2-2,TRBV28
CASSTDRDSYNEQFF,TRBJ2-1,TRBV25-1
CASSLAYRGAYGYTF,TRBJ1-2,TRBV28
CASSFAGYTDTQYF,TRBJ2-3,TRBV7-2
CASTGNKVRQKLFF,TRBJ1-4,TRBV28
CASRTGTAYEQYF,TRBJ2-7,TRBV6-5
CASRFRTSGDYNEQFF,TRBJ2-1,TRBV5-1
CASSFSAGTDTQYF,TRBJ2-3,TRBV27
CASSLGTESSYEQYF,TRBJ2-7,TRBV27
CASSQGGSLGDGYTF,TRBJ1-2,TRBV4-3
CASSGQGLAGELSTDTQYF,TRBJ2-3,TRBV5-1
CASSPRDRGALNTEAFF,TRBJ1-1,TRBV19